The rows below give T cell receptor beta chains drawn from one sample of a study of blood T cell repertoires in COVID-19. Profiling relied on immunoSEQ multiplex PCR, and the TCRdb table lists in-frame clones only, not all of them. The table shows about 120,000 clones, with 79% occurring only once. Sequences were obtained from peripheral blood. These receptor sequences come from a woman aged 80 or over with acute or convalescent COVID-19. The CDR3 runs from the conserved cysteine through the conserved F or W. The D gene is left open where the match is weak. The size of a clone is reported for some rows only, either as once, few or many, or as a class for expanded clones.

v_gene,len,j_gene,d_gene,abundance,CDR3aa,CDR3nt
TRBV24-1,15,TRBJ2-7,NA,NA,CATSDATGSSYEQYF,TGTGCCACCAGTGACGCTACGGGATCCTCCTACGAGCAGTACTTC
TRBV5-1,15,TRBJ1-1,NA,NA,CASSLDQWQGAEAFF,TGCGCCAGCAGCTTGGACCAATGGCAGGGCGCTGAAGCTTTCTTT
TRBV7-2,14,TRBJ2-7,TRBD1,NA,CASSYRGSLYEQYF,TGTGCCAGCAGCTACAGGGGATCACTCTACGAGCAGTACTTC
TRBV7-3,15,TRBJ2-6,TRBD1,NA,CASSLQGAGANVLTF,TGTGCCAGCAGCTTACAGGGGGCTGGGGCCAACGTCCTGACTTTC
TRBV5-1,15,TRBJ1-6,NA,NA,CASSLGQPHNSPLHF,TGCGCCAGCAGCTTAGGACAGCCGCATAATTCACCCCTCCACTTT
TRBV28,14,TRBJ1-1,TRBD1,NA,CASSLPQGYTEAFF,TGTGCCAGCAGTTTACCACAGGGGTACACTGAAGCTTTCTTT
TRBV6-1,12,TRBJ1-2,TRBD1,NA,CASSDRGFGYTF,TGTGCCAGCAGTGACAGGGGGTTTGGCTACACCTTC
TRBV19,15,TRBJ1-5,TRBD1,NA,CASSRGGQGGQPQHF,TGTGCCAGTAGTAGGGGGGGACAGGGCGGTCAGCCCCAGCATTTT
TRBV10-3,16,TRBJ1-1,NA,NA,CAISESVVRGSTEAFF,TGTGCCATCAGTGAGTCGGTGGTTAGGGGATCCACTGAAGCTTTCTTT
TRBV6-5,15,TRBJ1-3,NA,NA,CASSRDTVAGNTIYF,TGTGCCAGCAGCCGGGACACCGTGGCCGGAAACACCATATATTTT
TRBV29-1,13,TRBJ1-1,NA,few,CSVGQTMNTEAFF,TGCAGCGTCGGACAGACTATGAACACTGAAGCTTTCTTT
TRBV6-5,13,TRBJ1-2,TRBD1,NA,CASSLAQGGGYTF,TGTGCCAGCAGTTTAGCACAGGGGGGCGGCTACACCTTC
TRBV19,14,TRBJ1-5,TRBD1,NA,CASSMTGNGQPQHF,TGTGCCAGTAGTATGACAGGGAACGGTCAGCCCCAGCATTTT
TRBV29-1,13,TRBJ1-4,NA,NA,CSASERANEKLFF,TGCAGCGCCTCGGAGAGGGCTAATGAAAAACTGTTTTTT
TRBV29-1,13,TRBJ2-3,NA,NA,CSVGLRGTDTQYF,TGCAGCGTGGGACTCCGAGGGACAGATACGCAGTATTTT
TRBV9,15,TRBJ2-1,NA,NA,CASSVESYSYNEQFF,TGTGCCAGCAGCGTAGAGAGTTACTCCTACAATGAGCAGTTCTTC
TRBV30,15,TRBJ1-4,NA,NA,CAWSRTGTSNEKLFF,TGTGCCTGGAGTCGGACCGGGACTTCTAATGAAAAACTGTTTTTT
TRBV18,15,TRBJ2-7,TRBD2,few,CASSPLAVDLMEQYF,TGTGCCAGCTCACCTCTAGCGGTGGACCTCATGGAGCAGTACTTC
TRBV7-9,12,TRBJ1-6,NA,NA,CASSLATDPLHF,TGTGCCAGCAGCTTAGCGACAGATCCCCTCCACTTT
TRBV5-4,15,TRBJ2-2,NA,NA,CASSLGAPNTGELFF,TGTGCCAGCAGCTTGGGAGCACCGAACACCGGGGAGCTGTTTTTT
TRBV10-1,13,TRBJ1-1,NA,NA,CASSETVNTEAFF,TGCGCCAGCAGTGAAACGGTGAACACTGAAGCTTTCTTT
TRBV5-1,15,TRBJ2-6,NA,NA,CASSPRVSGANVLTF,TGCGCCAGCAGCCCCAGGGTCTCTGGGGCCAACGTCCTGACTTTC
TRBV7-2,13,TRBJ1-2,NA,many,CASSFDSNYGYTF,TGTGCCAGCAGCTTCGACAGTAACTATGGCTACACCTTC
TRBV19,16,TRBJ2-5,TRBD1,NA,CASSIQQGTEQETQYF,TGTGCCAGTAGTATCCAACAAGGGACAGAACAAGAGACCCAGTACTTC
TRBV28,13,TRBJ2-7,TRBD1,NA,CATTTGGAYEQYF,TGTGCCACAACGACAGGGGGGGCCTACGAGCAGTACTTC
TRBV30,15,TRBJ2-7,TRBD2,once,CAFNPGGGTMYEQYF,TGTGCTTTTAACCCCGGGGGGGGGACGATGTACGAGCAGTACTTC
TRBV29-1,12,TRBJ2-1,NA,NA,CSVRQTSNEQFF,TGCAGCGTTCGACAGACCTCCAATGAGCAGTTCTTC
TRBV28,14,TRBJ2-7,TRBD2,few,CASSSTSGSYEQYF,TGTGCCAGCAGTTCGACTAGCGGGAGCTACGAGCAGTACTTC
TRBV23-1,15,TRBJ1-2,NA,NA,CASSQGGEANYGYTF,TGCGCCAGCAGTCAAGGGGGGGAAGCTAACTATGGCTACACCTTC
TRBV28,14,TRBJ2-1,NA,NA,CATHQGSSYNEQFF,TGTGCCACCCATCAGGGGTCCTCCTACAATGAGCAGTTCTTC
TRBV5-1,15,TRBJ2-1,TRBD2,NA,CASRSVAGIGDEQFF,TGCGCCAGCAGGTCAGTAGCGGGAATCGGCGATGAGCAGTTCTTC
TRBV14,14,TRBJ1-3,NA,NA,CASSQVTGPYTIYF,TGTGCCAGCAGCCAAGTTACGGGTCCCTACACCATATATTTT
TRBV5-1,18,TRBJ2-2,TRBD2,NA,CASSLGPRQRERAGELFF,TGCGCCAGCAGCTTGGGTCCTAGGCAGCGGGAGCGTGCCGGGGAGCTGTTTTTT
TRBV19,17,TRBJ2-7,TRBD2,NA,CASSIVSGGRETYEQYF,TGTGCCAGTAGTATTGTTTCCGGCGGGAGGGAAACCTACGAGCAGTACTTC
TRBV7-2,14,TRBJ1-1,NA,NA,CASSLQTGNTEAFF,TGTGCCAGCAGCCTACAGACAGGGAACACTGAAGCTTTCTTT
TRBV5-6,16,TRBJ2-1,TRBD2,NA,CASRIALAGGENEQFF,TGTGCCAGCCGCATAGCGTTAGCGGGAGGCGAAAATGAGCAGTTCTTC
TRBV7-2,15,TRBJ2-2,TRBD1,NA,CASRRDRINTGELFF,TGTGCCAGCAGGAGGGACAGAATAAACACCGGGGAGCTGTTTTTT
TRBV4-2,16,TRBJ1-5,TRBD1,NA,CASSQGDREGNQPQHF,TGTGCCAGCAGCCAAGGCGACAGGGAGGGCAATCAGCCCCAGCATTTT
TRBV5-3,16,TRBJ1-5,TRBD1,NA,CARSFPPGQGVEYQHF,TGTGCCAGAAGCTTTCCCCCGGGACAGGGAGTAGAATACCAGCATTTT
TRBV7-8,17,TRBJ2-2,TRBD1,NA,CASSIWTGGANTGELFF,TGTGCCAGCAGCATATGGACAGGGGGCGCCAACACCGGGGAGCTGTTTTTT
TRBV6-2/TRBV6-3,18,TRBJ2-4,TRBD2,NA,CASSSGRIAGAMLNIQYF,TGTGCCAGCAGTTCCGGTCGCATAGCGGGAGCGATGCTTAACATTCAGTACTTC
TRBV27,19,TRBJ1-6,TRBD1,few,CASSLSRGPSRTYNSPLHF,TGTGCCAGCAGTTTATCGAGGGGGCCTTCTAGGACCTATAATTCACCCCTCCACTTT
TRBV2,14,TRBJ2-3,TRBD1,NA,CASRDRESTDTQYF,TGTGCCAGCAGAGACAGGGAGAGCACAGATACGCAGTATTTT
TRBV7-8,16,TRBJ1-3,NA,NA,CASSPSWREGGNTIYF,TGTGCCAGCAGCCCCAGTTGGCGGGAAGGTGGAAACACCATATATTTT
TRBV7-2,14,TRBJ1-2,NA,NA,CASSLAQNSYGYTF,TGTGCCAGCAGCTTAGCACAGAACTCCTATGGCTACACCTTC
TRBV2,15,TRBJ1-1,NA,NA,CASSEARGYSTEAFF,TGTGCCAGCAGTGAAGCGCGGGGATACAGCACTGAAGCTTTCTTT